The clone carrying this T cell receptor (beta chain) has more than one count but fewer than ten. Its antigen is not known. This PCR relied on a set of 60 Vbeta primers and 13 Jbeta primers. This table comes from immunoSEQ multiplex PCR, and its TCRdb copy is limited to in-frame clones, with some not included. Of fewer than 200,000 clones listed, roughly 74% were seen once; the top ten hold 13% to 15%. The data belong to a study of cytomegalovirus exposure and HLA in healthy donors. Background on the study: Approximately 180 million T cells yielded more than 90 million unique TCR beta sequences in earlier analysis.

V gave up 3 bases and J gave up 8 bases; unmatched junction bases: 7. The V gene's germline CDR1 is SGHRS and CDR2 YFSETQ. The CDR3 loop spans 14 amino acids. General study results and limits: For TCR beta chains, V- and J-gene trimming was later linked to a missense DCLRE1C variant.

The TCR originated in a woman under 40 in good health and CMV-seropositive. The specimen was PBMCs. The chain joins TRBV5-1 to TRBJ2-3, with 9 positions matching TRBD2. Here the CDR3 reads CASSYSGGDSTQYF. The DNA of the CDR3 is TGCGCCAGCAGCTATAGCGGGGGAGACAGTACGCAGTATTTT.